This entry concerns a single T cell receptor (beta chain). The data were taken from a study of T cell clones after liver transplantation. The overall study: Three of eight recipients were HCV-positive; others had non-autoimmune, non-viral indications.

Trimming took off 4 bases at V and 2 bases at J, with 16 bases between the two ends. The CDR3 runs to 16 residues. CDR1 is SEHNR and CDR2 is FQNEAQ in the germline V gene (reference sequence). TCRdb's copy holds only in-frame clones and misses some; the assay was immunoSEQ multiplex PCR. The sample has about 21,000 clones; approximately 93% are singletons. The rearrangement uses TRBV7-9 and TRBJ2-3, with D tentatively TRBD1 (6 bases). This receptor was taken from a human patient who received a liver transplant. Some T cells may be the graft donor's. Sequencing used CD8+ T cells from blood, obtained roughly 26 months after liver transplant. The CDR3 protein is CASSSAGALDTDTQYF. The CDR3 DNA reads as TGTGCCAGCAGCTCAGCAGGGGCCCTTGACACAGATACGCAGTATTTT.